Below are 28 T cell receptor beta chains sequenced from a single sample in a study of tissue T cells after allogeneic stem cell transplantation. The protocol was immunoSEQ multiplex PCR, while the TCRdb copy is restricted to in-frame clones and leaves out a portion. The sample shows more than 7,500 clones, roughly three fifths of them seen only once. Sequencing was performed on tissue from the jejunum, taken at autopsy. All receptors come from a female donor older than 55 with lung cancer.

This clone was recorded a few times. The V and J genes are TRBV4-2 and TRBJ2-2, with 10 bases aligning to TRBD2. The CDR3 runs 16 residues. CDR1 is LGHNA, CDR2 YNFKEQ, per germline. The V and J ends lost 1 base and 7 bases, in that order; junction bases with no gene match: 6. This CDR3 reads CASSQVRGLAIGELFF. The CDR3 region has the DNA TGTGCCAGCAGCCAAGTCCGGGGACTAGCGATCGGGGAGCTGTTTTTT.

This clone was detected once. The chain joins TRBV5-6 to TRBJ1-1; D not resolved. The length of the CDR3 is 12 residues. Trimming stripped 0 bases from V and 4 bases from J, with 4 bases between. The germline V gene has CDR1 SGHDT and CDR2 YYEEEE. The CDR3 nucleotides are TGTGCCAGCAGCTTGGGCATCACTGAAGCTTTCTTT. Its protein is CASSLGITEAFF.

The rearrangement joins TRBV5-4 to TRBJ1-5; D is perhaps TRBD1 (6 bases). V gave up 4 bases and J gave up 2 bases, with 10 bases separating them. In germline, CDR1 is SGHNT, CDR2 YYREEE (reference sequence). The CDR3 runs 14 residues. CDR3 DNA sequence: TGTGCCAGCAGCCGGGAGGGGGGCAATCAGCCCCAGCATTTT. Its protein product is CASSREGGNQPQHF.

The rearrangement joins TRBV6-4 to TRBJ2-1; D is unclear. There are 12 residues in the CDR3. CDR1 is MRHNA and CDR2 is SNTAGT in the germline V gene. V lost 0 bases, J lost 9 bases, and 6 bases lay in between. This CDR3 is CASSDSAGEQFF. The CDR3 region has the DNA TGTGCCAGCAGTGACTCGGCAGGTGAGCAGTTCTTC.

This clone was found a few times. The DNA for the CDR3 is TGTGCTAGTGGTTACTCCCAGATGTATAGCAATCAGCCCCAGCATTTT. Translating it yields CASGYSQMYSNQPQHF. This chain joins TRBV12-5 and TRBJ1-5, with unresolved D. Germline-derived CDR1 and CDR2 are LGHNT and FRNRAP. The CDR3 spans 16 residues. With 4 bases removed from V and 0 bases from J, the gap between germline ends came to 13 bases.

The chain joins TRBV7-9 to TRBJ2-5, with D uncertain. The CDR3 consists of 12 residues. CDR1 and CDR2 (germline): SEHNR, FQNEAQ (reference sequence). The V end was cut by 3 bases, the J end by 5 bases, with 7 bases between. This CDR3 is CASSFGGETQYF. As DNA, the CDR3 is TGTGCCAGCAGCTTTGGTGGGGAGACCCAGTACTTC.

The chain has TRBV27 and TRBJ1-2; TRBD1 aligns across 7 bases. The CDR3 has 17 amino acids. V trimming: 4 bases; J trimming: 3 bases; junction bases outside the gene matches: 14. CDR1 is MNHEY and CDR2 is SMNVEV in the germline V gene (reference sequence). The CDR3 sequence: CASSSRREGARDYGYTF. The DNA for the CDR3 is TGTGCCAGCAGTTCTCGACGGGAGGGGGCGCGTGACTATGGCTACACCTTC.

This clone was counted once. CDR3 coding DNA: TGTGCCAGCAAATTTATAAACTGGGGGCCCTACGAGCAGTACTTC. Residues: CASKFINWGPYEQYF. The chain links TRBV7-8 to TRBJ2-7; tentative D call: TRBD1 (6 bases). Germline assignment: CDR1 SGHVS and CDR2 FQNEAQ. Trimming took off 7 bases at V and 2 bases at J, with 18 bases between the two ends. The CDR3 runs 15 residues.

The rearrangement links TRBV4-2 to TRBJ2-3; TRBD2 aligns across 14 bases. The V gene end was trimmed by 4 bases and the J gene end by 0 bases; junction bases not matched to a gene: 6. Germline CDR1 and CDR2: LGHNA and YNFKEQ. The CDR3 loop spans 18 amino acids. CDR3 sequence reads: CASSLGLAGGPSTDTQYF. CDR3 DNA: TGTGCCAGCAGCCTCGGACTAGCGGGGGGCCCTAGCACAGATACGCAGTATTTT.

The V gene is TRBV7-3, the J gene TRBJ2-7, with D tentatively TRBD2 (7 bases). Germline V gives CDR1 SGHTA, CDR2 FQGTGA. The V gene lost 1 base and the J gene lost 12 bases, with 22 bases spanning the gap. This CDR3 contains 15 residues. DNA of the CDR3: TGTGCCAGCAGCTTAAGTAGGGGGGGCCGGCCCTTATGGTACTTC. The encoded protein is CASSLSRGGRPLWYF.

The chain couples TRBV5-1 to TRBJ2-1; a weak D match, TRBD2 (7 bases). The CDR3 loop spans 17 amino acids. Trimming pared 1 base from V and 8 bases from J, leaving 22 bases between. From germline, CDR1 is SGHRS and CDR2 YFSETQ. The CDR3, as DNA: TGCGCCAGCAGCTTGACAGGGCGGGGGACGACGTTGGATGAGCAGTTCTTC. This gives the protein CASSLTGRGTTLDEQFF.

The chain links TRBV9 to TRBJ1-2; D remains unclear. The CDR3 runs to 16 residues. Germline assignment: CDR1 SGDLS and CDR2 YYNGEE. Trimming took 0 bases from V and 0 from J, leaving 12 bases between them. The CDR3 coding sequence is TGTGCCAGCAGCGTAGAGAATCGGGCCGCTAACTATGGCTACACCTTC. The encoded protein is CASSVENRAANYGYTF.

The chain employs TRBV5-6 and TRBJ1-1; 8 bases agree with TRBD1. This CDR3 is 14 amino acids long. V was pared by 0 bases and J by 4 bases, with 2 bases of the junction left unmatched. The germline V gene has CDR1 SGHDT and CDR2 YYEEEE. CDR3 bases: TGTGCCAGCAGCTTGGGAACAGGGGGCACTGAAGCTTTCTTT. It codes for CASSLGTGGTEAFF. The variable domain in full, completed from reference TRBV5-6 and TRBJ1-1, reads DAGVTQSPTHLIKTRGQQVTLRCSPKSGHDTVSWYQQALGQGPQFIFQYYEEEERQRGNFPDRFSGHQFPNYSSELNVNALLLGDSALYLCASSLGTGGTEAFFGQGTRLTVV.

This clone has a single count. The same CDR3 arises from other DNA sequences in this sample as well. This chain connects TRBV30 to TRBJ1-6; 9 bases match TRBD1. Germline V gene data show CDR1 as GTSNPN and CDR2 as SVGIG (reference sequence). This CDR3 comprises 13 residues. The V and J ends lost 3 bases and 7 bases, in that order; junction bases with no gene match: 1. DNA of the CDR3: TGTGCCTGGAGCGGACAGGGGAATTCACCCCTCCACTTT. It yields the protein CAWSGQGNSPLHF.

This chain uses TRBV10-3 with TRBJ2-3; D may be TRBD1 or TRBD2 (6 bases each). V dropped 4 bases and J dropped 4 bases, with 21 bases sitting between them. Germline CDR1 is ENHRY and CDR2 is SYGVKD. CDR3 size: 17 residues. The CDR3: CAISGVWGPSVSDTQYF. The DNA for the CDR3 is TGTGCCATCAGTGGGGTTTGGGGGCCTAGCGTTTCAGATACGCAGTATTTT.

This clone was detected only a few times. The CDR3 here is CASSIEAGTARNEKLFF. Written as DNA, the CDR3 is TGTGCCAGTAGTATAGAGGCGGGGACAGCCCGTAATGAAAAACTGTTTTTT. The rearrangement joins TRBV19 to TRBJ1-4; 7 bases match TRBD1. The CDR3 has 17 amino acids. CDR1 is LNHDA, CDR2 SQIVND, per germline (reference sequence). Unmatched junction bases numbered 8, after V lost 0 bases and J lost 4 bases.

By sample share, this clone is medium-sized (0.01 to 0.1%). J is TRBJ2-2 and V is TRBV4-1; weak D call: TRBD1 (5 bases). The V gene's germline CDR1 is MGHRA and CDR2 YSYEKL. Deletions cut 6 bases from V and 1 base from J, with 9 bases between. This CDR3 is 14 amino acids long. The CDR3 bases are TGCGCCAGCAGTCTTGACAGGAACACCGGGGAGCTGTTTTTT. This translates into CASSLDRNTGELFF.

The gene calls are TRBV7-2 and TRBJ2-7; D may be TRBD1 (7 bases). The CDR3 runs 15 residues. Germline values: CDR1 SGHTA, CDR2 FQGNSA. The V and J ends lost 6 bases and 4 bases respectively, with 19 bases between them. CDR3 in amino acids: CASSPTPRGAYEQYF. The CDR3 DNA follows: TGTGCCAGCAGTCCCACCCCCAGGGGGGCATACGAGCAGTACTTC.

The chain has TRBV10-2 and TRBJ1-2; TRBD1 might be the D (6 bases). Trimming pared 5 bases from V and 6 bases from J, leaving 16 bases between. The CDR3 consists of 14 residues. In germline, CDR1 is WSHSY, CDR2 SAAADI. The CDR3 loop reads CASSNTGFRDGYTF. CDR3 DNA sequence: TGCGCCAGCAGTAACACAGGGTTCCGGGATGGCTACACCTTC.

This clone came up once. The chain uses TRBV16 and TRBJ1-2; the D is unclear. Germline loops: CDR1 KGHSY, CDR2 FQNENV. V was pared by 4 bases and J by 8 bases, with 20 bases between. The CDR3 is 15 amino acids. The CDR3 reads CASSLVAGLSGGYTF. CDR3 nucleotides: TGTGCCAGCAGCCTGGTTGCAGGATTATCGGGCGGCTACACCTTC.

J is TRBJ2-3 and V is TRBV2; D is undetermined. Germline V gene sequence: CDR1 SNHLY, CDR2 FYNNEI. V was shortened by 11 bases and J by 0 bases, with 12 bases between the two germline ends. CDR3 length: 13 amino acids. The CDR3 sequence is CAGRATSTDTQYF. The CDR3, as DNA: TGTGCCGGACGCGCGACTAGCACAGATACGCAGTATTTT.

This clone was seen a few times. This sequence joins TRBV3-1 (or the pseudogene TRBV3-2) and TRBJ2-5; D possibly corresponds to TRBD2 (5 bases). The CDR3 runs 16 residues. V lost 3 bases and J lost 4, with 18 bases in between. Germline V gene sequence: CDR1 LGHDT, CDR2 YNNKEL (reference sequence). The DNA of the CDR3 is TGTGCCAGCAGCCACTCTAGCCGACACATTGGAGAGACCCAGTACTTC. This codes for CASSHSSRHIGETQYF.

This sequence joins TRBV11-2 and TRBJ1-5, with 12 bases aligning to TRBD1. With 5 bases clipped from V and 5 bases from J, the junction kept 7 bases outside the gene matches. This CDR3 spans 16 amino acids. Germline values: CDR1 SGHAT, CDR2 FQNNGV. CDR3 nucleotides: TGTGCCAGCAGCCCCGGGACAGGGGGCGCGTATCAGCCCCAGCATTTT. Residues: CASSPGTGGAYQPQHF.

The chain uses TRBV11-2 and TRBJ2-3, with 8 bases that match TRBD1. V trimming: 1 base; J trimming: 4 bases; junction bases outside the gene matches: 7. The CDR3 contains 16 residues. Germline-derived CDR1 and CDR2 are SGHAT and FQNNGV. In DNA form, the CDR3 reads TGTGCCAGCAGCTTAGGACAGGGGTTTGTGGCAGATACGCAGTATTTT. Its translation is CASSLGQGFVADTQYF.

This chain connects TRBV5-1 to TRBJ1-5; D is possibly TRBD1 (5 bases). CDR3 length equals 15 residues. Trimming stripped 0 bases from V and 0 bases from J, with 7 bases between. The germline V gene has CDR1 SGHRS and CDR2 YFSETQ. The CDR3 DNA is TGCGCCAGCAGCTTGGTCGGGGGTAGCAATCAGCCCCAGCATTTT. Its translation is CASSLVGGSNQPQHF.

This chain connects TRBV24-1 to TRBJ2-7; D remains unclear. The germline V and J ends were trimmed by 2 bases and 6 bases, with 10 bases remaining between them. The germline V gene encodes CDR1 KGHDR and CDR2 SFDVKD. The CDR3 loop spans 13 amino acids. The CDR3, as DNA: TGTGCCACCAGTGATTCCACCTTAGCCGAGCAGTACTTC. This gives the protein CATSDSTLAEQYF.

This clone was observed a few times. CDR3 bases: TGTGCCAGCAGTTTATCCCAGGGCGTGGAAAAACTGTTTTTT. It encodes CASSLSQGVEKLFF. The chain links TRBV28 to TRBJ1-4; D is possibly TRBD1 (5 bases). CDR3 length equals 14 residues. The V end lost 1 base, the J end lost 8 bases, and 11 bases lay between the germline ends. Per germline, CDR1 MDHEN and CDR2 SYDVKM.

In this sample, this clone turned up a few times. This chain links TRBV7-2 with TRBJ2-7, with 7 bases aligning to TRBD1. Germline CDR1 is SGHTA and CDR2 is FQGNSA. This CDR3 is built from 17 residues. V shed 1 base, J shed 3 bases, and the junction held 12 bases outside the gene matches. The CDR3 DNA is TGTGCCAGCAGCTTAGGGACAGGAAGTTACAACGGCTACGAGCAGTACTTC. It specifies CASSLGTGSYNGYEQYF.